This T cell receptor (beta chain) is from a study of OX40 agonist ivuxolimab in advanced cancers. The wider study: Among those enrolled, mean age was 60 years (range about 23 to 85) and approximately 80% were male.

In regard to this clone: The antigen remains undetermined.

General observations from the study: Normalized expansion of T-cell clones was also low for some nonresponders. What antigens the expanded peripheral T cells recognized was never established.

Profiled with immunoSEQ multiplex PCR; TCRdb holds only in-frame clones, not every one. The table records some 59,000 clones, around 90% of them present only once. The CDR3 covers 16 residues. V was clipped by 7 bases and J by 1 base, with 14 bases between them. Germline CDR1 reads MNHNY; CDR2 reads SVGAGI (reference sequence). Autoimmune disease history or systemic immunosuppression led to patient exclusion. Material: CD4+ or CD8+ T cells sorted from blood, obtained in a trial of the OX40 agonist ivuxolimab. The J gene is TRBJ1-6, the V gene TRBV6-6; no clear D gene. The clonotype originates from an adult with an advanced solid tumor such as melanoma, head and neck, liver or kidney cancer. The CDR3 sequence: CASITGFSSYNSPLHF. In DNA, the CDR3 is TGTGCCAGCATCACGGGGTTCTCTTCCTATAATTCACCCCTCCACTTT.